The 5 T cell receptor beta chains below all came from one sample that was sequenced in a study of PD-L1 blockade in urothelial cancer. Indicated time point: pretreatment peripheral blood. Sequenced by immunoSEQ multiplex PCR; TCRdb stores in-frame clones only, minus some. The data contain 60,000 to 75,000 clones, around 86% of them seen just once; the ten biggest clones take up about 16%. The material sequenced was PBMCs, taken around atezolizumab (anti-PD-L1) treatment. These receptors originate from a man aged 55 to 69 with urothelial cancer.

This rearrangement joins TRBV5-8 to TRBJ2-4; 8 nucleotides agree with TRBD2. In germline, CDR1 is SGHTS, CDR2 YDEGEE. CDR3 length: 14 amino acids. V was clipped by 5 bases and J by 8 bases; unmatched bases: 9. As DNA, the CDR3 is TGTGCCAGCAGTTCCGGCCAGCGGGGGCACATTCAGTACTTC. Residues: CASSSGQRGHIQYF.

The J gene is TRBJ2-3, the V gene TRBV14; 9 bases align to TRBD2. The V segment lost 2 bases and the J segment 11 bases; nucleotides outside the gene matches: 8. CDR1 is SGHDN and CDR2 is FVKESK in the germline V gene. The CDR3 is made up of 14 amino acids. The CDR3 DNA sequence: TGTGCCAGCAGCCAACCGCGGGAGGGGGGAGTGCAGTATTTT. The encoded protein is CASSQPREGGVQYF. Drawing the rest from reference TRBV14 and TRBJ2-3, the complete variable domain is EAGVTQFPSHSVIEKGQTVTLRCDPISGHDNLYWYRRVMGKEIKFLLHFVKESKQDESGMPNNRFLAERTGGTYSTLKVQPAELEDSGVYFCASSQPREGGVQYFGPGTRLTVL.

The chain links TRBV5-4 to TRBJ2-5, with 10 nucleotides matching TRBD2. From germline, CDR1 is SGHNT and CDR2 YYREEE (reference sequence). Unmatched junction bases numbered 6, after V lost 4 bases and J lost 3 bases. The CDR3 has 15 residues. Here the CDR3 reads CASSRSGGAEETQYF. The CDR3 DNA is TGTGCCAGCAGCCGAAGCGGGGGGGCCGAAGAGACCCAGTACTTC.

The chain is built from TRBV7-8 and TRBJ2-7; 9 nucleotides align to TRBD1. J gave up 8 bases and V 1 base, and 3 bases lay outside the gene matches. CDR1 and CDR2 from the germline V gene are SGHVS and FQNEAQ. The CDR3 consists of 13 residues. CDR3 DNA: TGTGCCAGCAGCTTAGTCGGACAGGGGAAGCAGTACTTC. It specifies CASSLVGQGKQYF.

V is TRBV5-5 and J is TRBJ2-1, with D perhaps TRBD2 (6 bases). Germline values: CDR1 SGHKS, CDR2 YYEKEE (reference sequence). The CDR3 length is 15 residues. Trimming removed 4 bases from V and 7 bases from J, with 18 bases in between. CDR3 DNA sequence: TGTGCCAGCAGCCACGCGGGTGCACGGGAGAATGAGCAGTTCTTC. Amino acid sequence: CASSHAGARENEQFF.